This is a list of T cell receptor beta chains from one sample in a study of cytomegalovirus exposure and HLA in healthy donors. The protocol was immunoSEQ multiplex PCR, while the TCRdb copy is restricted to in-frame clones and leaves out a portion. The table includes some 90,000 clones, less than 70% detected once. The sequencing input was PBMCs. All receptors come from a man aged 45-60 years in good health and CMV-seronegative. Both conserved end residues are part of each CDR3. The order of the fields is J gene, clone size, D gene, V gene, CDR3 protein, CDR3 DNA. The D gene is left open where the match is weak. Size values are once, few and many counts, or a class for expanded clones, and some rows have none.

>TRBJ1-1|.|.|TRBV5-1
CASSLTGGITEAFF
TGCGCCAGCAGCTTGACCGGGGGGATTACTGAAGCTTTCTTT
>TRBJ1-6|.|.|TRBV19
CASRTGAGSYNSPLHF
TGTGCCAGTAGGACTGGAGCGGGCTCCTATAATTCACCCCTCCACTTT
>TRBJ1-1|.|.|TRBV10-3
CATGKQGLLGDTEAFF
TGTGCCACGGGGAAACAGGGTCTCCTTGGGGACACTGAAGCTTTCTTT
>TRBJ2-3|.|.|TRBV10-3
CAISRDTDTQYF
TGTGCCATCAGTAGAGACACAGATACGCAGTATTTT
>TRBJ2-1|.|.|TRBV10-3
CAIKFEKAPNEQFF
TGTGCCATCAAGTTTGAGAAAGCCCCCAATGAGCAGTTCTTC
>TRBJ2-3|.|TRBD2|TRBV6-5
CASSYFASGRTDTQYF
TGTGCCAGCAGTTACTTTGCTAGCGGGAGGACGGATACGCAGTATTTT
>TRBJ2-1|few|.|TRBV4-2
CASSQAEQNEQFF
TGTGCCAGCAGCCAAGCCGAGCAAAATGAGCAGTTCTTC
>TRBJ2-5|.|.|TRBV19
CASRRSRTAQETQYF
TGTGCCAGTAGAAGGAGTAGGACAGCCCAAGAGACCCAGTACTTC
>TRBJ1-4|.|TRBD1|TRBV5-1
CASSSQQGANEKLFF
TGCGCCAGCAGCTCCCAACAGGGGGCTAATGAAAAACTGTTTTTT
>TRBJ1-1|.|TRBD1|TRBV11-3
CASSLAFQGGTEAFF
TGTGCCAGCAGCTTAGCGTTCCAGGGGGGCACTGAAGCTTTCTTT
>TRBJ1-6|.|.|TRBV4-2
CASSHGRSYNSPLHF
TGTGCCAGCAGCCATGGCAGGTCCTATAATTCACCCCTCCACTTT
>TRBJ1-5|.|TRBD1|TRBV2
CASSVRQGARQPQHF
TGTGCCAGCAGTGTCCGACAGGGCGCGCGACAGCCCCAGCATTTT
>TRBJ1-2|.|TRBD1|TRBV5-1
CASSRGGQGDYGYTF
TGCGCCAGCAGCCGGGGCGGACAGGGAGACTATGGCTACACCTTC
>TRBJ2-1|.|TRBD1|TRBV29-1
CGARWAQGAGNEQFF
TGCGGCGCCCGCTGGGCACAGGGGGCGGGCAATGAGCAGTTCTTC
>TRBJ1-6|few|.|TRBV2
CASSERVYNSPLHF
TGTGCCAGCAGTGAGAGGGTTTATAATTCACCCCTCCACTTT
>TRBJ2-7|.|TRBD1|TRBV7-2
CASNRDRGKGEQYF
TGTGCCAGCAACAGAGACAGGGGGAAAGGCGAGCAGTACTTC
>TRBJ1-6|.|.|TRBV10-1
CASRPGVDNSPLHF
TGCGCCAGCCGGCCAGGGGTTGATAATTCACCCCTCCACTTT
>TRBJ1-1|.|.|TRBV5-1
CASSPGGERGTEAFF
TGCGCCAGCAGCCCGGGGGGGGAAAGGGGCACTGAAGCTTTCTTT
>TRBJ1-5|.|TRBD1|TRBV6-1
CASSGRDRVGQPQHF
TGTGCCAGCAGTGGCCGGGACAGGGTCGGTCAGCCCCAGCATTTT
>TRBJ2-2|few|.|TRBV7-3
CASSLRPADTGELFF
TGTGCCAGCAGCTTACGCCCTGCGGATACCGGGGAGCTGTTTTTT
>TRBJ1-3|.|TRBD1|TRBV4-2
CASSQDPGTGSSGNTIYF
TGTGCCAGCAGCCAAGATCCCGGGACAGGGAGCTCTGGAAACACCATATATTTT
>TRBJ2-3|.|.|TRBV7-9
CASSLEGGGDTQYF
TGTGCCAGCAGCTTAGAGGGAGGGGGAGATACGCAGTATTTT
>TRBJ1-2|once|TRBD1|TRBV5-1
CASSSGQGMDGYTF
TGCGCCAGCAGCAGTGGACAGGGGATGGATGGCTACACCTTC
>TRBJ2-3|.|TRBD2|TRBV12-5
CASGFSMTSGPTDTQYF
TGTGCTAGTGGTTTCTCTATGACTAGCGGGCCTACAGATACGCAGTATTTT
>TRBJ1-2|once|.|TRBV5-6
CASSLISGEGYTF
TGTGCCAGCAGCTTGATTTCAGGGGAGGGCTACACCTTC
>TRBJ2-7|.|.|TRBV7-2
CASSPRAQVYEQYF
TGTGCCAGCAGCCCCCGAGCACAGGTCTACGAGCAGTACTTC
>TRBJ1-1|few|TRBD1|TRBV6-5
CASSYRGLAFF
TGTGCCAGCAGTTACAGGGGGCTGGCTTTCTTT
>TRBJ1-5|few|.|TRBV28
CASSTGQPQHF
TGTGCCAGCAGTACCGGTCAGCCCCAGCATTTT
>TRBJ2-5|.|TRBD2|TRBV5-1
CASSLGLAGQQETQYF
TGCGCCAGCAGCTTGGGACTAGCGGGACAACAAGAGACCCAGTACTTC
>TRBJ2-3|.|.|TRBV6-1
CASRETGLRADTQYF
TGTGCCAGCAGGGAAACAGGGCTTAGGGCAGATACGCAGTATTTT
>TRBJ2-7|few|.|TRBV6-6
CASSRLGQSYEQYF
TGTGCCAGCAGCCGACTCGGACAGTCCTACGAGCAGTACTTC
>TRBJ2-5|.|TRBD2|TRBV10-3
CAISGQRGAEETQYF
TGTGCCATCAGTGGGCAGCGGGGGGCGGAGGAGACCCAGTACTTC
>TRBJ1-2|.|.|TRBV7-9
CASSPPTELISYGYTF
TGTGCCAGCAGCCCGCCCACTGAACTAATTTCCTATGGCTACACCTTC
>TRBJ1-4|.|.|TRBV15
CATSRPNGGEKLFF
TGTGCCACCAGCAGGCCAAATGGAGGTGAAAAACTGTTTTTT
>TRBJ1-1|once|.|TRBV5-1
CASSAHRWMNTEAFF
TGCGCCAGCAGCGCCCACAGATGGATGAACACTGAAGCTTTCTTT
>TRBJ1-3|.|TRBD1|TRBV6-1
CASREDRELRNTIYF
TGTGCCAGCAGGGAAGACAGGGAACTAAGAAACACCATATATTTT
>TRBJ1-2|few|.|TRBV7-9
CASSLGGAWGYTF
TGTGCCAGCAGCTTAGGGGGCGCCTGGGGCTACACCTTC
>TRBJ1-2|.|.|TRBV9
CASSEAHGNGYTF
TGTGCCAGCAGCGAGGCCCACGGGAATGGCTACACCTTC
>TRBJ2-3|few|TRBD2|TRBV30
CAYSGVSTDTQYF
TGTGCCTATAGCGGGGTGAGCACAGATACGCAGTATTTT
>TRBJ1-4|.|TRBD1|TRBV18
CASSPSSQGGEKLFF
TGTGCCAGCTCACCCTCCAGCCAGGGGGGTGAAAAACTGTTTTTT
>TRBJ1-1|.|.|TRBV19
CASSTRGEAFF
TGTGCCAGTAGCACCAGGGGTGAAGCTTTCTTT
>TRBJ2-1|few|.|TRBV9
CASSVGIIGTGSYNEQFF
TGTGCCAGCAGCGTAGGGATAATCGGTACAGGGAGTTACAATGAGCAGTTCTTC
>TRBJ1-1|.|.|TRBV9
CASSLAGMNTEAFF
TGTGCCAGCAGCTTGGCAGGGATGAACACTGAAGCTTTCTTT
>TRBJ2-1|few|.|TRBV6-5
CASSYRARDNNEQFF
TGTGCCAGCAGTTACAGAGCGAGGGACAACAATGAGCAGTTCTTC
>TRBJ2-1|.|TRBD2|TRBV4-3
CASSQGTSGSNEQFF
TGCGCCAGCAGCCAAGGAACTAGCGGGAGCAATGAGCAGTTCTTC
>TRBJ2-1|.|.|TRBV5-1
CAAASSNGEQFF
TGCGCCGCGGCTAGCTCAAACGGTGAGCAGTTCTTC
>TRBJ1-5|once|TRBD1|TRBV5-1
CASSLWTGDQPQHF
TGCGCCAGCAGCTTATGGACAGGAGATCAGCCCCAGCATTTT
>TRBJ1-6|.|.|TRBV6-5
CASSYDPGRNSPLHF
TGTGCCAGCAGTTACGATCCCGGTCGGAATTCACCCCTCCACTTT
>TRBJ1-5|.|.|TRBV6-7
CASSYHKDRYSNQPQHF
TGTGCCAGCAGTTACCATAAGGACAGATATAGCAATCAGCCCCAGCATTTT
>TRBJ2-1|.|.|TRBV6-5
CASSAQGGTYNEQFF
TGTGCCAGCTCCGCGCAGGGGGGAACCTACAATGAGCAGTTCTTC
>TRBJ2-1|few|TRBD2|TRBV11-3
CASSPGGTSAYNEQFF
TGTGCCAGCAGCCCGGGGGGGACTAGCGCTTACAATGAGCAGTTCTTC
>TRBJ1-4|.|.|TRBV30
CAWSSTGLNEKLFF
TGTGCCTGGAGCTCGACAGGCCTAAATGAAAAACTGTTTTTT
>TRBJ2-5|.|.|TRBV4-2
CASSLLGSKRGGETQYF
TGTGCCAGCAGCCTACTGGGGAGTAAAAGGGGAGGCGAGACCCAGTACTTC
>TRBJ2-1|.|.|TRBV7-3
CASSLLEYNEQFF
TGTGCCAGCAGCTTACTAGAATACAATGAGCAGTTCTTC
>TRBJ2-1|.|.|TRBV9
CASSAEGDSYNEQFF
TGTGCCAGCAGCGCCGAGGGTGACTCCTACAATGAGCAGTTCTTC
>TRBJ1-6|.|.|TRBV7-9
CPSSDPGGSPLHF
TGTCCGAGCAGCGACCCGGGGGGTTCACCCCTCCACTTT
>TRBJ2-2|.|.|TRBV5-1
CASSRTMSSGELFF
TGCGCCAGCAGCAGAACAATGTCCTCCGGGGAGCTGTTTTTT
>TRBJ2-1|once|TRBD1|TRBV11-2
CASSHPGTGREQFF
TGTGCCAGCAGCCACCCCGGGACAGGGCGGGAGCAGTTCTTC
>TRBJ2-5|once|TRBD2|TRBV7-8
CASSLGGASGAETQYF
TGTGCCAGCAGCTTAGGAGGGGCCAGCGGGGCGGAGACCCAGTACTTC
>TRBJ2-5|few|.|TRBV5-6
CASSFYMVQETQYF
TGTGCCAGCAGCTTCTATATGGTCCAAGAGACCCAGTACTTC